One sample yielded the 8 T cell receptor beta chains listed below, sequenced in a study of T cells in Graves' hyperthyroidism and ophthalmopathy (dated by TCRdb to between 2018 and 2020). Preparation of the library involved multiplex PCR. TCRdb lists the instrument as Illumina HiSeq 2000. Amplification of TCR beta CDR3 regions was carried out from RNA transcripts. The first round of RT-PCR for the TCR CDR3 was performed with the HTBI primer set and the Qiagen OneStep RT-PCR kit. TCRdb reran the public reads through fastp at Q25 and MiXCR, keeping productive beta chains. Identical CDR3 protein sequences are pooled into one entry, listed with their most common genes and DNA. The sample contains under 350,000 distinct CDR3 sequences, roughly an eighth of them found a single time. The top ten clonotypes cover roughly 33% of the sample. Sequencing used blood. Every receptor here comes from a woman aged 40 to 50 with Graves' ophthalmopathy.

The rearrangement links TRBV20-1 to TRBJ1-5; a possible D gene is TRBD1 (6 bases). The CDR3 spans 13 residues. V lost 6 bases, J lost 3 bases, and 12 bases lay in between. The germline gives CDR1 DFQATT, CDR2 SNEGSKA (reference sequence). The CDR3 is CSAGGGLNQPQHF. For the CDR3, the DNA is TGCAGTGCCGGCGGGGGCCTCAATCAGCCCCAGCATTTT.

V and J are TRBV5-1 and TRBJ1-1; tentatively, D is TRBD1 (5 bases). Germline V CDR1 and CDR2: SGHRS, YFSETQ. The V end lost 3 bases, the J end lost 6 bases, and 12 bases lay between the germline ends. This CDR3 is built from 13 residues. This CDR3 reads CASSYTGYSEAFF. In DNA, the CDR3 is TGCGCCAGCAGCTATACAGGCTACTCTGAAGCTTTCTTT. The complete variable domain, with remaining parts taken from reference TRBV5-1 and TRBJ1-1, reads KAGVTQTPRYLIKTRGQQVTLSCSPISGHRSVSWYQQTPGQGLQFLFEYFSETQRNKGNFPGRFSGRQFSNSRSEMNVSTLELGDSALYLCASSYTGYSEAFFGQGTRLTVV.

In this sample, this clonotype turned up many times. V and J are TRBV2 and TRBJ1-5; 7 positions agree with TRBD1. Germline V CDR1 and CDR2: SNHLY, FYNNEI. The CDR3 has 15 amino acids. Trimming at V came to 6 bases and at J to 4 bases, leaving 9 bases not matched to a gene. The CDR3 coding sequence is TGTGCCAGCAGCCCAGGGGGGGAGGGGAATCAGCCCCAGCATTTT. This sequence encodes CASSPGGEGNQPQHF.

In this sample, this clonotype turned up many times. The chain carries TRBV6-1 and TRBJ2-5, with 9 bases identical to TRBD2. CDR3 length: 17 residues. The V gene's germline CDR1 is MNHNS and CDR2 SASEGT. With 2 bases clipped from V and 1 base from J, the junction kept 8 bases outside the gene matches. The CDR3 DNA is TGTGCCAGCAGTGAAAGGAGGCTAGCGGGATCCCAAGAGACCCAGTACTTC. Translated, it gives CASSERRLAGSQETQYF.

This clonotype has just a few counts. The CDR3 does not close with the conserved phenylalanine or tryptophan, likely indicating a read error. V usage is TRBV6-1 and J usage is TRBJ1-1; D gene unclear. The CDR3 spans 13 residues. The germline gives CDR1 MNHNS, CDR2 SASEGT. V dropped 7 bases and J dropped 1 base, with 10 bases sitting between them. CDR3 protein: CASKDERNTEAFL. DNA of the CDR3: TGTGCCAGCAAAGACGAAAGGAACACTGAAGCTTTCCTT.

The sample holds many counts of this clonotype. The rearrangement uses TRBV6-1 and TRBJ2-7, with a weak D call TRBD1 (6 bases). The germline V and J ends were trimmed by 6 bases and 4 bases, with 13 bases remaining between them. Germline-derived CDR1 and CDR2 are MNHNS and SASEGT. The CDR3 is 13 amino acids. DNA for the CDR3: TGTGCCAGCAGGGCCAGCGGACAGTACGAGCAGTACTTC. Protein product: CASRASGQYEQYF.

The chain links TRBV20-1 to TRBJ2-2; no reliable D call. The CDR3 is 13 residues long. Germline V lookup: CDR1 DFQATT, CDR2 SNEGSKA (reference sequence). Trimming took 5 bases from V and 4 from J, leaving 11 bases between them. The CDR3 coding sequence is TGCAGTGCTCCCATAATAAGCACCGGGGAGCTGTTTTTT. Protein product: CSAPIISTGELFF.

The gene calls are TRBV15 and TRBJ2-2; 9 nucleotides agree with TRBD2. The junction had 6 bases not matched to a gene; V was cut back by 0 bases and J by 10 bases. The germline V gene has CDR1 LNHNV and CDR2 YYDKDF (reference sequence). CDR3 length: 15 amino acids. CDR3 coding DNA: TGTGCCACCAGCAGAGAGGGCGGGAGGGCGTCGGAGCTGTTTTTT. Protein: CATSREGGRASELFF.